This T cell receptor beta chain was identified during a study of beta chain features in type 1 diabetes. Expressed TCRB transcripts got sequenced, as all isolated RNA was reverse transcribed. The data were produced by immunoSEQ multiplex PCR, yet TCRdb's version contains in-frame clones alone and is incomplete. This repertoire shows 680,000 or so clones, about a sixth found once; its top ten account for 0.09% to 0.095%. Notes on the study in general: VDJ junctions sequenced from type 1 diabetes patients showed fewer insertions and more deletions.

As regards this clone: Antigen: not known.

CDR1 and CDR2 from the germline V gene are SGHNT and YENEEA. The CDR3 has 15 residues. Between the trimmed V and J ends, which lost 1 base and 0 bases, there was a span of 7 bases. The receptor's source is a man aged 18 to 35 in good health. Sequences were obtained from naive CD4+ T cells from blood. This rearrangement joins TRBV11-3 to TRBJ2-1; no clear D gene. The CDR3: CASSLASSSYNEQFF. The CDR3 DNA reads TGTGCCAGCAGCTTAGCTTCGAGCTCCTACAATGAGCAGTTCTTC.